The clone carrying this T cell receptor (beta chain) occurred a few times. The data are from a study of blood T cell repertoires in COVID-19. CDR3 length: 16 residues. The J segment lost 3 bases and the V segment lost 3 bases, leaving 7 bases of the junction unmatched. CDR1 is MDHEN, CDR2 SYDVKM, per germline. Libraries were prepared by immunoSEQ multiplex PCR; TCRdb keeps only in-frame clonotypes and omits some of them. The sample yields 200,000 or so clones, roughly four fifths seen once. Sequenced input: peripheral blood. This receptor was obtained from a woman older than 75 with COVID-19, enrolled during active disease. The chain uses TRBV28 and TRBJ2-2; 7 bases match TRBD1. The CDR3 DNA is TGTGCCAGCAGTTTCCACAGGGGAAAGGACACCGGGGAGCTGTTTTTT. The encoded protein is CASSFHRGKDTGELFF.